The 23 T cell receptor beta chains below were found in one sample sequenced in a study of blood T cell repertoires in COVID-19. Sequenced by immunoSEQ multiplex PCR; TCRdb stores in-frame clones only, minus some. The sample holds roughly 340,000 clones, more than 80% seen once. Sequencing input: PBMCs or T cells enriched from blood (not recorded which). The receptors were gathered from a young man who had recovered from COVID-19.

V and J are TRBV19 and TRBJ1-1, with no clear D. The CDR3 spans 13 residues. V was shortened by 7 bases and J by 0 bases, with 9 bases between the two germline ends. Germline-derived CDR1 and CDR2 are LNHDA and SQIVND (reference sequence). This CDR3 reads CASIQFVNTEAFF. The DNA of the CDR3 is TGTGCCAGTATCCAGTTCGTGAACACTGAAGCTTTCTTT. Looking up the rest from reference TRBV19 and TRBJ1-1 gives the full variable domain: DGGITQSPKYLFRKEGQNVTLSCEQNLNHDAMYWYRQDPGQGLRLIYYSQIVNDFQKGDIAEGYSVSREKKESFPLTVTSAQKNPTAFYLCASIQFVNTEAFFGQGTRLTVV.

The chain employs TRBV5-1 and TRBJ2-3, with a possible D match to TRBD1 (6 bases). This CDR3 contains 15 residues. Trimming cost V 3 bases and J 2 bases, with 13 bases left between them. Per germline, CDR1 SGHRS and CDR2 YFSETQ. The DNA for the CDR3 is TGCGCCAGCAGCTCCGGACAGACCATCACAGATACGCAGTATTTT. It is translated as CASSSGQTITDTQYF.

The gene calls are TRBV7-2 and TRBJ2-2; the match to TRBD2 covers 8 bases. The CDR3 length is 16 residues. The germline gives CDR1 SGHTA, CDR2 FQGNSA. With V trimmed by 2 bases and J by 7 bases, 9 bases remained unmatched. CDR3 nucleotide sequence: TGTGCCAGCAGCTTAAGGACGGGAGGGCCGGTCGGGGAGCTGTTTTTT. Its protein product is CASSLRTGGPVGELFF.

The chain has TRBV5-1 and TRBJ1-5; 7 bases match TRBD1. Per germline, CDR1 SGHRS and CDR2 YFSETQ. The CDR3 is 15 residues long. Trimming removed 0 bases from V and 5 bases from J; junction bases left unmatched: 5. CDR3 nucleotides: TGCGCCAGCAGCTTGGAGGGGGCAGGGTATCAGCCCCAGCATTTT. Its translation is CASSLEGAGYQPQHF.

The DNA for the CDR3 is TGTGCCAGTAGCTGGACATCGAGCAATCAGCCCCAGCATTTT. It specifies CASSWTSSNQPQHF. The chain uses TRBV19 and TRBJ1-5; D perhaps matches TRBD1 (5 bases). There are 14 residues in the CDR3. CDR1 and CDR2 (germline): LNHDA, SQIVND (reference sequence). Trimming left V 6 bases short and J 1 base short, with 10 bases between.

The sample holds a few counts of this clone. V is TRBV30 and J is TRBJ2-1; TRBD2 agrees at 8 bases. The germline V gene has CDR1 GTSNPN and CDR2 SVGIG (reference sequence). The CDR3 consists of 17 residues. The V segment lost 0 bases and the J segment 4 bases; nucleotides outside the gene matches: 11. The CDR3 region is CAWSVGGAGGAYNEQFF. DNA for the CDR3: TGTGCCTGGAGTGTAGGTGGGGCGGGAGGAGCTTACAATGAGCAGTTCTTC.

The chain joins TRBV5-8 to TRBJ2-2, with a possible D match to TRBD2 (5 bases). This CDR3 contains 14 residues. V lost 2 bases and J 7 bases, leaving 12 bases between the germline ends. The germline V gene encodes CDR1 SGHTS and CDR2 YDEGEE. The CDR3 DNA reads as TGTGCCAGCAGCTTCCAACTAGAGAGCGGGGAGCTGTTTTTT. Protein: CASSFQLESGELFF.

This clone has more than one count but fewer than ten. This rearrangement joins TRBV7-8 to TRBJ2-1, with TRBD2 matching 12 bases. Germline V CDR1 and CDR2: SGHVS, FQNEAQ. The CDR3 covers 14 residues. Trimming took 5 bases from V and 7 from J; bases not matched to a gene: 3. For the CDR3, the DNA is TGTGCCAGCAGCCCCGGGACTAGCGGGAATGAGCAGTTCTTC. As protein: CASSPGTSGNEQFF.

The J gene is TRBJ1-1, the V gene TRBV10-3; possible D gene TRBD1, 5 bases. The CDR3 runs to 12 residues. Germline-derived CDR1 and CDR2 are ENHRY and SYGVKD. The V end was cut by 9 bases, the J end by 2 bases, with 10 bases between. CDR3 in amino acids: CAIRGGNTEAFF. In DNA form, the CDR3 reads TGTGCCATTCGGGGGGGAAACACTGAAGCTTTCTTT.

V gene TRBV30 combines with J gene TRBJ2-7; D might be TRBD2 (6 bases). CDR3 length: 15 amino acids. The V gene's germline CDR1 is GTSNPN and CDR2 SVGIG (reference sequence). With 5 bases removed from V and 3 bases from J, the gap between germline ends came to 20 bases. CDR3 DNA sequence: TGTGCCTGGGTGGGCGGGGAGAATTCACGCTACGAGCAGTACTTC. Its translation: CAWVGGENSRYEQYF.

The chain links TRBV4-3 to TRBJ1-1; D is perhaps TRBD1 (6 bases). This CDR3 has 16 residues. From germline, CDR1 is LGHNA and CDR2 YSLEER. The V gene lost 0 bases and the J gene lost 0 bases, with 11 bases spanning the gap. CDR3 amino acids: CASSQDRTGLNTEAFF. CDR3 in DNA: TGCGCCAGCAGCCAAGATCGAACAGGGTTGAACACTGAAGCTTTCTTT.

The chain combines TRBV2 with TRBJ2-4; TRBD2 matches 9 bases. Losses at the gene ends were 6 bases for V and 0 bases for J; bases not matched to a gene: 0. CDR3 size: 14 residues. Looked up from germline, CDR1 is SNHLY and CDR2 is FYNNEI. CDR3 residues: CASRLAGAKNIQYF. CDR3 DNA: TGTGCCAGCAGACTAGCGGGAGCCAAAAACATTCAGTACTTC.

This clone was recorded once. V is TRBV27 and J is TRBJ1-2; 8 positions match TRBD1. Germline loops: CDR1 MNHEY, CDR2 SMNVEV (reference sequence). This CDR3 comprises 14 residues. V gave up 6 bases and J gave up 4 bases; unmatched junction bases: 7. CDR3 DNA sequence: TGTGCCAGCAGGGCTGCAGGGGGCGGCTATGGCTACACCTTC. This gives the protein CASRAAGGGYGYTF.

V usage is TRBV6-5 and J usage is TRBJ2-1; 9 bases match TRBD2. CDR1 is MNHEY, CDR2 SVGAGI, per germline. The junction had 2 bases not matched to a gene; V was cut back by 4 bases and J by 1 base. CDR3 length equals 15 residues. The CDR3 protein is CASSLAGASYNEQFF. CDR3 bases: TGTGCCAGCAGTTTAGCGGGAGCGTCCTACAATGAGCAGTTCTTC.

The gene calls are TRBV27 and TRBJ1-2; D unclear. Germline V gives CDR1 MNHEY, CDR2 SMNVEV (reference sequence). V dropped 8 bases and J dropped 2 bases, with 9 bases sitting between them. This CDR3 spans 12 amino acids. The CDR3 DNA reads as TGTGCCAGCGGGGAGAGGAACTATGGCTACACCTTC. As protein: CASGERNYGYTF.

The gene calls are TRBV3-1 (or the pseudogene TRBV3-2) and TRBJ1-2; D might be TRBD1 (5 bases). The germline CDR1 and CDR2 sequences are LGHDT and YNNKEL (reference sequence). The CDR3 has 13 amino acids. Trimming took off 1 base at V and 8 bases at J, with 11 bases between the two ends. Here the CDR3 reads CASSQGQGKGYTF. In DNA, the CDR3 is TGTGCCAGCAGCCAAGGGCAGGGAAAGGGCTACACCTTC.

This rearrangement joins TRBV6-2 or TRBV6-3 to TRBJ1-2; the match to TRBD1 covers 8 bases. There are 17 residues in the CDR3. J was trimmed by 1 base and V by 4 bases; bases with no gene match: 11. The germline CDR1 and CDR2 sequences are MNHEY and SVGEGT. CDR3 coding DNA: TGTGCCAGCAGTTTCCGGGACAGGCGTTACCTTAACTATGGCTACACCTTC. It is translated as CASSFRDRRYLNYGYTF.

The chain carries TRBV19 and TRBJ1-2; D is ambiguous. This CDR3 spans 15 amino acids. Deletions cut 4 bases from V and 0 bases from J, with 12 bases between. Germline V lookup: CDR1 LNHDA, CDR2 SQIVND (reference sequence). In nucleotides, the CDR3 is TGTGCCAGTAGTACCCGGGGAGGTGCTAACTATGGCTACACCTTC. Its translation: CASSTRGGANYGYTF. The variable domain in full, completed from reference TRBV19 and TRBJ1-2, reads DGGITQSPKYLFRKEGQNVTLSCEQNLNHDAMYWYRQDPGQGLRLIYYSQIVNDFQKGDIAEGYSVSREKKESFPLTVTSAQKNPTAFYLCASSTRGGANYGYTFGSGTRLTVV.

This chain links TRBV18 with TRBJ1-1, with D unclear. V lost 7 bases, J lost 3 bases, and 12 bases lay in between. Germline V CDR1 and CDR2: KGHSH, LQKENI. The CDR3 has 13 residues. The CDR3 DNA reads TGTGCCAGCTTTCCCGAGCCCTACACTGAAGCTTTCTTT. As protein: CASFPEPYTEAFF. Filled out from reference TRBV18 and TRBJ1-1, the complete variable domain reads NAGVMQNPRHLVRRRGQEARLRCSPMKGHSHVYWYRQLPEEGLKFMVYLQKENIIDESGMPKERFSAEFPKEGPSILRIQQVVRGDSAAYFCASFPEPYTEAFFGQGTRLTVV.

The CDR3: CASSRGGLAGPYNEQFF. CDR3 sequence (DNA): TGTGCCAGCAGCCGAGGGGGACTAGCGGGGCCCTACAATGAGCAGTTCTTC. The chain carries TRBV14 and TRBJ2-1, with 13 bases fitting TRBD2. Trimming took 4 bases from V and 2 from J; bases not matched to a gene: 5. The CDR3 length is 17 residues. Germline CDR1 reads SGHDN; CDR2 reads FVKESK.

This clone was detected a few times. V and J are TRBV7-6 and TRBJ1-3; 9 bases are a match to TRBD1. Germline lookup yields CDR1 SGHVS and CDR2 FNYEAQ. The CDR3 spans 16 residues. The J segment lost 4 bases and the V segment lost 4 bases, leaving 8 bases of the junction unmatched. The CDR3 protein is CASSSLTGGPGNTIYF. The CDR3 bases are TGTGCCAGCAGCTCATTAACAGGGGGCCCGGGAAACACCATATATTTT.

V and J are TRBV27 and TRBJ2-5, with D perhaps matching TRBD2 (5 bases). The CDR3 runs 16 residues. Between the trimmed V and J ends, which lost 6 bases and 0 bases, there was a span of 17 bases. Germline V gives CDR1 MNHEY, CDR2 SMNVEV (reference sequence). The CDR3 reads CASSDRRGDYQETQYF. The CDR3 region has the DNA TGTGCCAGCAGCGACCGCCGGGGTGATTACCAAGAGACCCAGTACTTC.

The CDR3 region is CASSQDIAGADLYGYTF. CDR3 DNA sequence: TGCGCCAGCAGCCAAGATATTGCAGGGGCGGACCTCTATGGCTACACCTTC. The V and J genes are TRBV4-1 and TRBJ1-2, with a weak D call TRBD1 (6 bases). Germline V gene data show CDR1 as MGHRA and CDR2 as YSYEKL. This CDR3 is 17 amino acids long. V was trimmed by 0 bases and J by 4 bases, leaving 18 bases between them.